Listed below are T cell receptor beta chains from one sample, sequenced in a study of molecular identifiers for immune sequencing clone quantification. From the PCR reads, TCRdb called clonotypes with MiXCR, one entry per CDR3 protein. The repertoire consists of about 640,000 distinct CDR3 sequences, with 15% to 20% occurring once and the leading ten covering roughly 0.83%. Sequencing was performed on naive CD8+ T cells from blood, with Jurkat cell RNA spiked in. The receptors stem from a human donor in good health. Some libraries in this study had Jurkat cell RNA spiked in. Each CDR3 is given with its conserved first and last residue. The order of the fields is D gene, V gene, J gene, clone size, CDR3 DNA, CDR3 protein. The D gene is left open where the match is weak. Some rows mark clone size as missing; the rest say once, few, many or name a class of expanded clone.

>-|TRBV6-6|TRBJ2-3|many
TGTGCCAGCAGTTACGGGGGGTTGACAGATACGCAGTATTTT
CASSYGGLTDTQYF
>-|TRBV5-5|TRBJ2-7|-
TGTGCCAGCAGCCAGGGTAGCCCAGAGTACTTC
CASSQGSPEYF
>TRBD2|TRBV3-1|TRBJ2-1|-
TGTGCCAGCAGCCAATGGACGACTAGCGGAAACAATGAGCAGTTCTTC
CASSQWTTSGNNEQFF
>-|TRBV7-9|TRBJ1-4|many
TGTGCCAGCAGCCCCCTCACCGAAGTAGCAAATGAAAAACTGTTTTTT
CASSPLTEVANEKLFF
>TRBD2|TRBV20-1|TRBJ2-7|many
TGCAGTGCTAGAGATTTGCGGGAGGGGTACGAGCAGTACTTC
CSARDLREGYEQYF
>-|TRBV27|TRBJ2-7|many
TGTGCCAGCAGTTTTCACAGGTCCTACGAGCAGTACTTC
CASSFHRSYEQYF
>-|TRBV9|TRBJ2-3|many
TGTGCCAGCAGCGTAGAAGGCGCCAACACAGATACGCAGTATTTT
CASSVEGANTDTQYF
>TRBD2|TRBV6-2/TRBV6-3|TRBJ2-5|many
TGTGCCAGCACCCTCCCGAGGCGGGGGGTCGAAGAGACCCAGTACTTC
CASTLPRRGVEETQYF
>-|TRBV7-9|TRBJ2-3|many
TGTGCCAGCAGCTTAGTAGGAGATACGCAGTATTTT
CASSLVGDTQYF
>-|TRBV29-1|TRBJ2-7|many
TGCAGCGGAGTTATGTTGGGGGCCGAGCAGTACTTC
CSGVMLGAEQYF
>TRBD1|TRBV7-9|TRBJ2-5|many
TGTGCCAGCAGCCACCAGGGGGAAGAGACCCAGTACTTC
CASSHQGEETQYF
>-|TRBV6-6|TRBJ1-2|-
TGTGCCAGCAGTTGCTCGATGCAGGGAAGCTATGGCTACACCTTC
CASSCSMQGSYGYTF
>-|TRBV19|TRBJ2-7|many
TGTGCCTCCGATTCCGGCCCCGTGTCCAACGAGCAGTACTTC
CASDSGPVSNEQYF
>-|TRBV30|TRBJ2-7|few
TGTGCCTGGAGTGACATCGATGGGCGCACCTACGAGCAGTACTTC
CAWSDIDGRTYEQYF
>-|TRBV30|TRBJ1-1|few
TGTGCCTGGAGTGCTTGGGAGGGTGCCAACACTGAAGCTTTCTTT
CAWSAWEGANTEAFF
>TRBD1|TRBV6-2/TRBV6-3|TRBJ1-2|-
TGTGCCAGCACTGACAGGGGGCGTTTCTATGGCTACACCTTC
CASTDRGRFYGYTF
>-|TRBV9|TRBJ2-7|few
TGTGCCAGCAGCGTAGGGGGACTCTCATTGGAGCAGTACTTC
CASSVGGLSLEQYF
>-|TRBV20-1|TRBJ2-5|many
TGCAGTGCTCTGGGGGAACAAGAGACCCAGTACTTC
CSALGEQETQYF
>-|TRBV7-6|TRBJ2-3|many
TGTGCCAGCAGCTTAGTACAGAGCACAGATACGCAGTATTTT
CASSLVQSTDTQYF
>-|TRBV5-1|TRBJ1-4|many
TGCGCCAGCAGCCCAGGACAGTCTTCCGCAGCTAATGAAAAACTGTTTTTT
CASSPGQSSAANEKLFF
>-|TRBV27|TRBJ2-7|few
TGTGCCAGCAGTCCCGATCGTGGGGGAGACTACGAGCAGTACTTC
CASSPDRGGDYEQYF
>-|TRBV29-1|TRBJ2-3|many
TGCAGCGACCAGGCAGCAAACACAGATACGCAGTATTTT
CSDQAANTDTQYF
>-|TRBV6-4|TRBJ2-3|-
TGTGCCAGCAGTGGCGGACAACCGACAATGAATACGCAGTATTTT
CASSGGQPTMNTQYF
>TRBD1|TRBV4-2|TRBJ2-7|many
TGTGCCAGCAGCCCCGGTCGGGACAGTTTCTACGAGCAGTACTTC
CASSPGRDSFYEQYF
>TRBD2|TRBV27|TRBJ2-3|many
TGTGCCAGCAGTTATCAACTAGCGGGAGGTGATACGCAGTATTTT
CASSYQLAGGDTQYF
>-|TRBV19|TRBJ1-1|many
TGTGCCAGTAGTATAGTGGGGCACTTTGAAGCTTTCTTT
CASSIVGHFEAFF
>TRBD2|TRBV7-6|TRBJ2-5|many
TGTGCCAGCAGCTCTCTTAGCGGGCGTAAAGAGACCCAGTACTTC
CASSSLSGRKETQYF
>-|TRBV7-2|TRBJ2-4|many
TGTGCCAGCAGCCAGACAGTAATAGCCCGGAACATTCAGTACTTC
CASSQTVIARNIQYF
>-|TRBV27|TRBJ2-2|many
TGTGCCAGCAGTTTTGGCGGGAACACCGGGGAGCTGTTTTTT
CASSFGGNTGELFF
>TRBD1|TRBV30|TRBJ2-1|-
TGTGCCTGGAGGGGGGAGACAGGGACGGGGTACAATGAGCAGTTCTTC
CAWRGETGTGYNEQFF
>TRBD1|TRBV19|TRBJ1-6|-
TGTGCCAGTAGTTTCGGACAGGGCCCTAATTCACCCCTCCACTTT
CASSFGQGPNSPLHF
>-|TRBV14|TRBJ1-1|-
TGTGCCAGCAGCCAAGATCCAAGGGGATATGGGACTGAAGCTTTCTTT
CASSQDPRGYGTEAFF
>TRBD2|TRBV12-3/TRBV12-4|TRBJ2-3|many
TGTGCCAGCGGGCCGAAGCCAGGACTAGCGGGAGGAACCCAGGGCCCAGATACGCAGTATTTT
CASGPKPGLAGGTQGPDTQYF
>-|TRBV24-1|TRBJ2-3|-
TGTGCCACGGGGGGCTTCGACACAGATACGCAGTGTTTT
CATGGFDTDTQCF
>TRBD1|TRBV4-1|TRBJ2-7|few
TGCGCCAGCAGCTCCGGACAGGGCATCGACGAGCAGTACTTC
CASSSGQGIDEQYF
>TRBD2|TRBV20-1|TRBJ2-7|many
TGCAGTGCTAGGCCTAGCGGGCACTCCTACGAGCAGTACTTC
CSARPSGHSYEQYF
>-|TRBV7-9|TRBJ2-5|many
TGTGCCAGCAGCTTAGTAGAGACGAAAGAGACCCAGTACTTC
CASSLVETKETQYF
>TRBD2|TRBV7-8|TRBJ2-2|many
TGTGCCAGCAGCTTCTCGGGACTAGCGAACACCGGGGAGCTGTTTTTT
CASSFSGLANTGELFF
>-|TRBV4-1|TRBJ2-7|few
TGCGCCAGCAGCCAAGGGCTGGGACCCTCCTACGAGCAGTACTTC
CASSQGLGPSYEQYF
>-|TRBV20-1|TRBJ2-3|many
TGCAGTGCTGAACAGACTCCGGGACGCACCATGGATACGCAGTATTTT
CSAEQTPGRTMDTQYF
>TRBD2|TRBV19|TRBJ2-5|-
TGTGCCAGTAGTATCCTAGCGGGAGCGCTCCAAGAGACCCAGTACTTC
CASSILAGALQETQYF
>TRBD2|TRBV19|TRBJ2-1|many
TGTGCCAGTAGTTTAGCGTCGGCGGGAGGTTCCTACAATGAGCAGTTCTTC
CASSLASAGGSYNEQFF
>TRBD2|TRBV20-1|TRBJ2-3|many
TGCAGTGCCGGCTTGGGAGGGGATACGCAGTATTTT
CSAGLGGDTQYF
>-|TRBV6-2/TRBV6-3|TRBJ2-4|many
TGTGCCAGCACTATCTCGCGGGCCAAAAACATTCAGTACTTC
CASTISRAKNIQYF
>-|TRBV6-1|TRBJ2-7|few
TGTGCCAGCAGTGACTATACCTACGAGCAGTACTTC
CASSDYTYEQYF
>-|TRBV5-4|TRBJ2-7|many
TGTGCCAGCAGCTTGATGCGACAGTCTGGCCCCTACGAGCAGTACTTC
CASSLMRQSGPYEQYF
>TRBD2|TRBV19|TRBJ2-3|-
TGTGCCAGTAGTACGGCGGGGGGGCAAGATACGCAGTATTTT
CASSTAGGQDTQYF
>-|TRBV6-5|TRBJ2-7|few
TGTGCCAGCAGTGGTCCTGGGGCAGGGTCTGACGAGCAGTACTTC
CASSGPGAGSDEQYF
>-|TRBV30|TRBJ2-7|-
TGTGCCTGGAGCTACTCGGGACCGGGCTACGAGCAGTACTTC
CAWSYSGPGYEQYF
>-|TRBV6-2/TRBV6-3|TRBJ2-7|-
TGTGCCAGCAGTTACAGCCTGGTGGTAGGGGGCTACGAGCAGTACTTC
CASSYSLVVGGYEQYF
>-|TRBV6-1|TRBJ2-7|many
TGTGCCAGCAGTGTGAGGTCTGACGGAGGAATATACGAGCAGTACTTC
CASSVRSDGGIYEQYF
>-|TRBV28|TRBJ2-1|-
TGTGCCAGCAGTTTAGACGGAGAGGCCTATAGCTCCTACAATGAGCAGTTCTTT
CASSLDGEAYSSYNEQFF
>TRBD2|TRBV27|TRBJ2-5|-
TGTGCCAGCAGTCCGGCGGGGGGAGGAGGAGAGACCCAGTACTTC
CASSPAGGGGETQYF
>TRBD2|TRBV9|TRBJ2-5|-
TGTGCCAGCAGCGCTGGTGCGACTAGCGGGGGGGAGACCCAGTACTTC
CASSAGATSGGETQYF
>-|TRBV12-5|TRBJ1-4|few
TGTGCTAGTGGCCAGCCCGGGGGGGGGTATGAAAAACTGTTTTTT
CASGQPGGGYEKLFF